Here is one TCR beta chain with its context. As it was prepared, the TCRbeta library received unique molecular identifiers. TCRdb called the PCR reads again in MiXCR, with one record for every CDR3 protein. The sample lists about 170,000 distinct CDR3 sequences; 11% were seen once. The V gene's germline CDR1 is SGHNT and CDR2 YYREEE (reference sequence). The V gene end was trimmed by 2 bases and the J gene end by 5 bases; junction bases not matched to a gene: 5. This CDR3 is 14 amino acids long. The data were taken from a study of T-cell reconstitution after alpha-beta-depleted transplantation in children.

The clonotype originates from a boy between 2 and 10 years old with acute myeloid leukemia, due to receive a stem cell transplant. This chain uses TRBV5-4 with TRBJ1-1; 8 bases are shared with TRBD1. The sequencing used PBMCs, collected before TCRalphabeta/CD19-depleted stem cell transplant. The CDR3 DNA is TGTGCCAGCAGCTTTGGACAGGGCGGAACTGAAGCTTTCTTT. Translation: CASSFGQGGTEAFF.